Listed here are 26 T cell receptor beta chains from one sample, sequenced in a study of cytomegalovirus exposure and HLA in healthy donors. The PCR employed 60 Vbeta primers together with 13 Jbeta primers. TCRdb keeps only in-frame clones here, not all; method: immunoSEQ multiplex PCR. The repertoire includes some 84,000 clones, over 75% of them detected once, and around 2.6% sits in the top ten. The material sequenced was PBMCs. These receptors originate from a male donor in good health and CMV-seropositive.

This rearrangement joins TRBV28 to TRBJ2-4, with a tentative D call TRBD2 (6 bases). This CDR3 has 15 amino acids. Between the trimmed V and J ends, which lost 2 bases and 0 bases, there was a span of 8 bases. CDR1 and CDR2 from the germline V gene are MDHEN and SYDVKM. The chain's CDR3 is CASSLEAGAKNIQYF. The CDR3 nucleotides are TGTGCCAGCAGTTTAGAAGCGGGAGCCAAAAACATTCAGTACTTC.

The chain's CDR3 is CAISENGRAVGELFF. The CDR3 DNA is TGTGCCATCAGTGAGAACGGGAGGGCCGTCGGGGAGCTGTTTTTT. V gene TRBV10-3 combines with J gene TRBJ2-2, with 8 bases fitting TRBD2. The germline gives CDR1 ENHRY, CDR2 SYGVKD. This CDR3 comprises 15 residues. Trimming took 2 bases from V and 7 from J; bases not matched to a gene: 6.

The gene calls are TRBV5-6 and TRBJ2-6, with D tentatively TRBD1 (6 bases). The germline V gene has CDR1 SGHDT and CDR2 YYEEEE. Trimming removed 0 bases at V and 0 bases at J, with 13 bases between. The CDR3 is made up of 18 amino acids. The CDR3 here is CASSLGPGVYSGANVLTF. The CDR3 region has the DNA TGTGCCAGCAGCTTGGGCCCAGGGGTTTACTCTGGGGCCAACGTCCTGACTTTC. Together with reference TRBV5-6 and TRBJ2-6, the CDR3 gives the full variable domain: DAGVTQSPTHLIKTRGQQVTLRCSPKSGHDTVSWYQQALGQGPQFIFQYYEEEERQRGNFPDRFSGHQFPNYSSELNVNALLLGDSALYLCASSLGPGVYSGANVLTFGAGSRLTVL.

This clone appeared a few times. V and J are TRBV6-5 and TRBJ1-2; D perhaps matches TRBD1 (5 bases). Germline CDR1 reads MNHEY; CDR2 reads SVGAGI. This CDR3 region has 11 residues. Trimming stripped 6 bases from V and 8 bases from J, with 10 bases between. The CDR3 DNA sequence: TGTGCCAGCAGGGGGGGTAACGGCTACACCTTC. Residues: CASRGGNGYTF.

The V call is TRBV30, the J call TRBJ2-2, with a weak D call TRBD2 (5 bases). This CDR3 contains 15 residues. Germline values: CDR1 GTSNPN, CDR2 SVGIG (reference sequence). Trimming left V 3 bases short and J 6 bases short, with 17 bases between. The CDR3 is CAWRARGGGPGELFF. In nucleotides, the CDR3 is TGTGCCTGGAGAGCAAGAGGAGGTGGGCCCGGGGAGCTGTTTTTT.

The J gene is TRBJ1-1, the V gene TRBV2; D remains ambiguous. The V end lost 0 bases, the J end lost 7 bases, and 6 bases lay between the germline ends. The CDR3 contains 12 residues. Germline CDR1 SNHLY, CDR2 FYNNEI. The CDR3 reads CASSEAAGEAFF. The CDR3, as DNA: TGTGCCAGCAGTGAAGCAGCGGGTGAAGCTTTCTTT.

The chain has TRBV9 and TRBJ2-1, with D possibly being TRBD1 (5 bases). The V end lost 3 bases, the J end lost 6 bases, and 22 bases lay between the germline ends. Germline V gene data show CDR1 as SGDLS and CDR2 as YYNGEE. This CDR3 has 17 amino acids. In DNA form, the CDR3 reads TGTGCCAGCAGCGGGAATGTGAGGCCAGGGATGGGCAATGAGCAGTTCTTC. It yields the protein CASSGNVRPGMGNEQFF.

The J gene is TRBJ1-2, the V gene TRBV11-2; TRBD1 matches at 11 bases. The CDR3 loop spans 15 amino acids. Trimming at V came to 4 bases and at J to 7 bases, leaving 8 bases not matched to a gene. From germline, CDR1 is SGHAT and CDR2 FQNNGV. The CDR3 DNA is TGTGCCAGCAGCTACGGACAGGGGGCTTTGGCTGGCTACACCTTC. It yields the protein CASSYGQGALAGYTF.

The CDR3 DNA follows: TGTGCCAGCAGCTCCCCCACAGACTCCTACGAGCAGTACTTC. This sequence encodes CASSSPTDSYEQYF. This sequence joins TRBV13 and TRBJ2-7; D is uncertain. V was cut by 4 bases and J by 0 bases, with 10 bases left in between. This CDR3 spans 14 amino acids. CDR1 is PRHDT, CDR2 FYEKMQ, per germline (reference sequence).

The chain links TRBV5-4 to TRBJ2-3; 8 bases line up with TRBD1. Germline CDR1 and CDR2: SGHNT and YYREEE (reference sequence). This CDR3 has 15 amino acids. The junction had 7 bases not matched to a gene; V was cut back by 5 bases and J by 2 bases. In nucleotides, the CDR3 is TGTGCCAGCAGACGACAGGGGCACACCACAGATACGCAGTATTTT. Protein product: CASRRQGHTTDTQYF.

The gene calls are TRBV7-2 and TRBJ2-2; 8 bases agree with TRBD2. CDR3 length equals 14 residues. Trimming at V came to 4 bases and at J to 4 bases, leaving 2 bases not matched to a gene. Germline values: CDR1 SGHTA, CDR2 FQGNSA. In DNA, the CDR3 is TGTGCCAGCAGCTGGACTAGCTCCACCGGGGAGCTGTTTTTT. This sequence encodes CASSWTSSTGELFF.

This rearrangement joins TRBV28 to TRBJ1-2; 11 bases are shared with TRBD1. V was clipped by 5 bases and J by 4 bases; unmatched bases: 9. CDR3 length: 16 residues. Germline V gene sequence: CDR1 MDHEN, CDR2 SYDVKM. CDR3 nucleotide sequence: TGTGCCAGCAGTGTCGTCAGGACAGGGGGCGGCTATGGCTACACCTTC. It translates to CASSVVRTGGGYGYTF.

V gene TRBV6-5 combines with J gene TRBJ1-1; D is unresolved. Germline loops: CDR1 MNHEY, CDR2 SVGAGI. Trimming left V 0 bases short and J 4 bases short, with 9 bases between. The CDR3 spans 14 residues. CDR3 residues: CASSYSREGTEAFF. The CDR3 nucleotides are TGTGCCAGCAGTTACTCGAGGGAGGGCACTGAAGCTTTCTTT.

This clone was counted only a few times. The genes are TRBV9 and TRBJ2-7; 7 bases are shared with TRBD2. CDR1 is SGDLS, CDR2 YYNGEE, per germline. This CDR3 has 16 amino acids. With 0 bases clipped from V and 2 bases from J, the junction kept 8 bases outside the gene matches. CDR3: CASSVAASGNPYEQYF. The DNA for the CDR3 is TGTGCCAGCAGCGTAGCCGCTAGCGGTAACCCCTACGAGCAGTACTTC.

The chain uses TRBV27 and TRBJ2-3; D possibly corresponds to TRBD2 (7 bases). Trimming cost V 7 bases and J 0 bases, with 17 bases left between them. Germline V lookup: CDR1 MNHEY, CDR2 SMNVEV (reference sequence). This CDR3 contains 16 residues. The CDR3 loop is CASMAPGGNSTDTQYF. As DNA, the CDR3 is TGTGCCAGCATGGCCCCGGGGGGCAATAGCACAGATACGCAGTATTTT.

The chain joins TRBV7-2 to TRBJ1-2; TRBD1 is a possible D gene (6 bases). V was trimmed by 1 base and J by 7 bases, leaving 16 bases between them. Per the germline V gene, CDR1 is SGHTA and CDR2 is FQGNSA. This CDR3 is built from 15 residues. DNA for the CDR3: TGTGCCAGCAGCTTAGGACCAGGACAGTGGAGTGGCTACACCTTC. This sequence encodes CASSLGPGQWSGYTF. The entire variable domain, with the rest obtained from reference TRBV7-2 and TRBJ1-2, is as follows: GAGVSQSPSNKVTEKGKDVELRCDPISGHTALYWYRQSLGQGLEFLIYFQGNSAPDKSGLPSDRFSAERTGGSVSTLTIQRTQQEDSAVYLCASSLGPGQWSGYTFGSGTRLTVV.

This clone was seen only once. The V call is TRBV6-5, the J call TRBJ1-3; 7 nucleotides line up with TRBD1. From germline, CDR1 is MNHEY and CDR2 SVGAGI. J gave up 2 bases and V 3 bases, and 4 bases lay outside the gene matches. This CDR3 contains 15 residues. The CDR3 DNA reads as TGTGCCAGCAGTTATGAGGGGGCGGCTGGAAACACCATATATTTT. Translating it yields CASSYEGAAGNTIYF.

This rearrangement joins TRBV7-2 to TRBJ2-1; D may be TRBD2 (6 bases). V was shortened by 1 base and J by 9 bases, with 13 bases between the two germline ends. CDR1 is SGHTA, CDR2 FQGNSA, per germline. This CDR3 contains 14 residues. CDR3 region: CASSLGSAGTEQFF. The CDR3 region has the DNA TGTGCCAGCAGCTTAGGATCCGCGGGAACTGAGCAGTTCTTC.

This clone was seen only once. The chain is built from TRBV29-1 and TRBJ1-2; tentatively, D is TRBD1 (5 bases). In germline, CDR1 is SQVTM, CDR2 ANQGSEA. CDR3 length: 11 residues. With 5 bases removed from V and 7 bases from J, the gap between germline ends came to 11 bases. The CDR3 region is CSVLTGVGYTF. The CDR3 DNA follows: TGCAGCGTTCTAACAGGTGTTGGCTACACCTTC.

The chain employs TRBV27 and TRBJ2-3, with 7 bases identical to TRBD1. The CDR3 runs to 13 residues. V was clipped by 6 bases and J by 2 bases; unmatched bases: 2. CDR1 is MNHEY, CDR2 SMNVEV, per germline (reference sequence). The CDR3 coding sequence is TGTGCCAGCAGAGGGACAGCCACAGATACGCAGTATTTT. Residues: CASRGTATDTQYF.

The gene calls are TRBV10-3 and TRBJ1-5; D might be TRBD1 (6 bases). The CDR3 contains 14 residues. V lost 6 bases to trimming and J lost 1 base, with 10 bases between them. Germline V gives CDR1 ENHRY, CDR2 SYGVKD. This CDR3 reads CAISFQGSNQPQHF. In DNA, the CDR3 is TGTGCCATCAGCTTTCAGGGGAGCAATCAGCCCCAGCATTTT.

J is TRBJ1-2 and V is TRBV5-4; D is perhaps TRBD1 (5 bases). This CDR3 has 15 amino acids. Germline V CDR1 and CDR2: SGHNT, YYREEE (reference sequence). Trimming cost V 3 bases and J 2 bases, with 14 bases left between them. In DNA form, the CDR3 reads TGTGCCAGCAGCTCGACCAGGACAAACAACTATGGCTACACCTTC. It translates to CASSSTRTNNYGYTF.

The chain links TRBV29-1 to TRBJ2-1; a possible D gene is TRBD1 (5 bases). From germline, CDR1 is SQVTM and CDR2 ANQGSEA. The CDR3 has 14 amino acids. With 7 bases removed from V and 3 bases from J, the gap between germline ends came to 16 bases. The CDR3 sequence: CSARGGEHYNEQFF. The DNA for the CDR3 is TGCAGCGCTAGGGGCGGAGAACACTACAATGAGCAGTTCTTC.

This chain uses TRBV4-3 with TRBJ1-6, with D possibly TRBD1 on 5 matching bases. This CDR3 has 15 residues. With 1 base removed from V and 9 bases from J, the gap between germline ends came to 13 bases. Germline-derived CDR1 and CDR2 are LGHNA and YSLEER. The DNA for the CDR3 is TGCGCCAGCAGCCAAGTGCAGGGAGGGCGTTCACCCCTCCACTTT. Its translation is CASSQVQGGRSPLHF.

The rearrangement uses TRBV18 and TRBJ1-2; 9 nucleotides agree with TRBD1. Germline V lookup: CDR1 KGHSH, CDR2 LQKENI. V shed 3 bases, J shed 6 bases, and the junction held 8 bases outside the gene matches. CDR3 length: 15 amino acids. The CDR3 protein is CASSPSATGGNGYTF. The CDR3 DNA reads as TGTGCCAGCTCACCCTCCGCGACAGGGGGTAATGGCTACACCTTC.

V and J are TRBV7-6 and TRBJ2-1; possible D gene TRBD1, 6 bases. Germline CDR1 SGHVS, CDR2 FNYEAQ. The V and J ends lost 5 bases and 5 bases respectively, with 22 bases between them. The CDR3 sequence is 17 residues long. The CDR3 loop is CASSQRITGYLNNEQFF. Written as DNA, the CDR3 is TGTGCCAGCAGCCAGAGGATTACAGGGTACCTTAACAATGAGCAGTTCTTC.